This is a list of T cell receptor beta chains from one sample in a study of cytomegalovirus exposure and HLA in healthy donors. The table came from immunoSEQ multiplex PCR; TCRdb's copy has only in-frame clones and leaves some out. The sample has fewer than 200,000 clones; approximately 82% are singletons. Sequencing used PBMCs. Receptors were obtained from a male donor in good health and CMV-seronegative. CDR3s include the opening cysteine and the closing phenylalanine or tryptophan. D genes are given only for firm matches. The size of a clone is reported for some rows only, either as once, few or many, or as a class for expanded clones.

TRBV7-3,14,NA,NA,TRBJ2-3,CASSPMSAPDTQYF,TGTGCCAGCAGCCCTATGAGCGCCCCGGATACGCAGTATTTT
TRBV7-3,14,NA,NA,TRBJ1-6,CASSLQGLDSPLHF,TGTGCCAGCAGCTTACAGGGTCTCGATTCACCCCTCCACTTT
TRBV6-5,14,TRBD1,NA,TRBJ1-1,CASSFRGQNTEAFF,TGTGCCAGCAGTTTCAGGGGGCAGAACACTGAAGCTTTCTTT
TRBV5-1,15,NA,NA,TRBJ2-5,CASSQVGAPQETQYF,TGCGCCAGCAGCCAGGTGGGGGCCCCGCAAGAGACCCAGTACTTC
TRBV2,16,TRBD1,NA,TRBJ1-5,CASSAGGQGISQPQHF,TGTGCCAGCAGTGCAGGGGGACAGGGCATTAGTCAGCCCCAGCATTTT
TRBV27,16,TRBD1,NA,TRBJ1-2,CASSTQPGQGYHGYTF,TGTGCCAGCAGTACACAGCCGGGACAGGGGTACCATGGCTACACCTTC
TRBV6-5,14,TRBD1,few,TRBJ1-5,CASSYGTENQPQHF,TGTGCCAGCAGTTACGGGACAGAAAATCAGCCCCAGCATTTT
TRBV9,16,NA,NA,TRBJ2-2,CASSVGIGANTGELFF,TGTGCCAGCAGCGTAGGTATAGGGGCGAACACCGGGGAGCTGTTTTTT
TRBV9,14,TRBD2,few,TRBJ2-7,CASSAGGGRDEQYF,TGTGCCAGCAGCGCCGGGGGGGGTAGAGACGAGCAGTACTTC
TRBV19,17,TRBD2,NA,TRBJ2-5,CASSRLAGGGLGETQYF,TGTGCCAGTAGTAGGCTAGCGGGAGGTGGGTTGGGAGAGACCCAGTACTTC
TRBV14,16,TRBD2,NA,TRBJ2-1,CASSLGLVGMGGEQFF,TGTGCCAGCAGCCTCGGACTAGTGGGGATGGGCGGTGAGCAGTTCTTC
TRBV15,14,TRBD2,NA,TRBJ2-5,CATSSWTSWETQYF,TGTGCCACCAGCTCCTGGACTAGTTGGGAGACCCAGTACTTC
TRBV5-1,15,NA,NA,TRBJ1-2,CASSLVGAGTTIYTF,TGCGCCAGCAGCTTAGTTGGTGCAGGGACTACTATCTACACCTTC
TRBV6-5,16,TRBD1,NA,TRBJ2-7,CASSSQDGTGAYEQYF,TGTGCCAGCAGTTCCCAGGATGGGACAGGGGCCTACGAGCAGTACTTC
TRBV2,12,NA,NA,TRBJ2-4,CASREESSIQYF,TGTGCCAGCAGAGAGGAGTCTAGCATTCAGTACTTC
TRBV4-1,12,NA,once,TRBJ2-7,CASSLPLGEQYF,TGCGCCAGCAGCCTCCCGCTAGGCGAGCAGTACTTC
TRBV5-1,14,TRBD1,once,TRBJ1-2,CASSPDRGNYGYTF,TGCGCCAGCAGCCCGGACAGGGGAAACTATGGCTACACCTTC
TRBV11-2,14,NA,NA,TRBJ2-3,CASSSEFGSDTQYF,TGTGCCAGCAGCTCAGAATTCGGGTCAGATACGCAGTATTTT
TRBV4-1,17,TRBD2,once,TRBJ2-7,CASSQGWGGIPSYEQYF,TGCGCCAGCAGCCAAGGATGGGGGGGTATCCCGTCCTACGAGCAGTACTTC
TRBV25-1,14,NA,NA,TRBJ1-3,CASSGEGVVNTIYF,TGTGCCAGCAGTGGCGAGGGGGTAGTAAACACCATATATTTT
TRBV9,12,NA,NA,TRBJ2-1,CASRRDSSEQFF,TGTGCCAGCCGGCGGGACTCCTCTGAGCAGTTCTTC
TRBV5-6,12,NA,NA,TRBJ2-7,CASRHQGYEQYF,TGTGCCAGCCGACATCAGGGATACGAGCAGTACTTC
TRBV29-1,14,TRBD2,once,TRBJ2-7,CSVVRGGSSYEQYF,TGCAGCGTTGTAAGGGGAGGGAGTTCCTACGAGCAGTACTTC
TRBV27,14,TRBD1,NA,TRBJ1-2,CASSLEGRGYGYTF,TGTGCCAGCAGTTTAGAAGGCAGGGGGTATGGCTACACCTTC
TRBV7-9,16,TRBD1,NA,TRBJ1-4,CASSLGRDRLNEKLFF,TGTGCCAGCAGCTTAGGGCGGGACAGGTTAAATGAAAAACTGTTTTTT
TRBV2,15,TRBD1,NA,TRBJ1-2,CASSQFPGQGEGYTF,TGTGCCAGCAGTCAGTTTCCGGGACAGGGGGAGGGCTACACCTTC
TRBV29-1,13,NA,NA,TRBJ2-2,CSVEAIGAGELFF,TGCAGCGTTGAAGCTATAGGGGCCGGGGAGCTGTTTTTT
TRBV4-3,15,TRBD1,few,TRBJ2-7,CASSQARDRSYEQYF,TGCGCCAGCAGCCAAGCCCGGGACAGGTCCTACGAGCAGTACTTC
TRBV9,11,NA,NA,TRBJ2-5,CASSAEETQYF,TGTGCCAGCAGCGCTGAAGAGACCCAGTACTTC
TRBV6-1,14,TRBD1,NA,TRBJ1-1,CASSRTGTNTEAFF,TGTGCCAGCAGCCGGACAGGGACGAACACTGAAGCTTTCTTT
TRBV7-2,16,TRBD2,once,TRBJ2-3,CASSLSGGRMTDTQYF,TGTGCCAGCAGCTTATCGGGGGGGCGCATGACAGATACGCAGTATTTT
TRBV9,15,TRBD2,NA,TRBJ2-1,CASSVSGQTYNEQFF,TGTGCCAGCAGCGTTAGCGGGCAGACCTACAATGAGCAGTTCTTC
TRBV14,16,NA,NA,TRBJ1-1,CASSPLGGIMNTEAFF,TGTGCCAGCAGCCCCCTGGGGGGGATCATGAACACTGAAGCTTTCTTT